The T cell receptor beta chain described here comes from a study of T cells in Graves' hyperthyroidism and ophthalmopathy. Trimming removed 1 base at V and 2 bases at J, with 14 bases between. Germline V gene data show CDR1 as SGHAT and CDR2 as FQDESV (reference sequence). This CDR3 contains 16 residues. This clonotype appeared a few times. There were TCR beta CDR3 regions amplified from RNA transcripts. Using the HTBI primer set, a first-round RT-PCR was run on the TCR CDR3. TCRdb fed the multiplex PCR reads into MiXCR, producing one record per CDR3 protein. This sample has 400,000 to 550,000 distinct CDR3 sequences; around 22% occur once, and the top ten carry roughly 10%. On the basis of clinical symptoms, serum thyroxine and TRAb, thyroid ultrasound and orbital computed tomography, diagnoses were made.

Material: blood. The chain joins TRBV11-1 to TRBJ1-2; D not resolved. The TCR was taken from a woman aged 25 to 39 with Graves' ophthalmopathy. In DNA form, the CDR3 reads TGTGCCAGCAGCTTAGGATCTCTTTTAGCGAACTATGGCTACACCTTC. This translates into CASSLGSLLANYGYTF.